This entry lists 31 T cell receptor beta chains sequenced from one sample in a study of molecular identifiers for immune sequencing clone quantification. TCRdb processed the PCR reads anew with MiXCR; each CDR3 protein has one entry. The sample lists about 510,000 distinct CDR3 sequences, 20% to 25% occurring once. Sequenced input: naive CD8+ T cells from blood, with Jurkat cell RNA spiked in. Regarding subset: FACS-sorted CD8+CD4-CCR7+CD45RA+ naive T cells. Receptors were obtained from a human donor in good health. Some libraries in this study had Jurkat cell RNA spiked in.

The chain is built from TRBV30 and TRBJ2-1; possible D gene TRBD2, 5 bases. The CDR3 has 14 residues. Trimming stripped 1 base from V and 3 bases from J, with 10 bases between. Looked up from germline, CDR1 is GTSNPN and CDR2 is SVGIG (reference sequence). CDR3 sequence reads: CAWSEAEIYNEQFF. In nucleotides, the CDR3 is TGTGCCTGGAGTGAAGCGGAAATCTACAATGAGCAGTTCTTC.

This clonotype was counted at least ten times. At one boundary the junction diverges from the germline segment, which might be a read error. V usage is TRBV7-7 and J usage is TRBJ2-5; 16 nucleotides match TRBD2. The CDR3 runs 16 residues. Germline loops: CDR1 SSHAT, CDR2 FNYEAQ (reference sequence). Here the CDR3 DNA reads TGTGCTAGCAGTGGGACTAGCGGGAGGGCCCCGGAGACCCAGTACTTC. Translated: CASSGTSGRAPETQYF.

This clonotype has more than one count but fewer than ten. The chain uses TRBV6-5 and TRBJ2-1, with 7 bases identical to TRBD2. The junction had 7 bases not matched to a gene; V was cut back by 1 base and J by 4 bases. The CDR3 sequence is 16 residues long. CDR1 and CDR2 (germline): MNHEY, SVGAGI. CDR3 nucleotide sequence: TGTGCCAGCAGTTACTGGGCTAGCGGCCAGTACAATGAGCAGTTCTTC. This translates into CASSYWASGQYNEQFF.

This clonotype was recorded at least ten times. The chain couples TRBV4-3 to TRBJ1-1; no reliable D call. CDR1 is LGHNA, CDR2 YSLEER, per germline. V lost 0 bases and J 1 base, leaving 6 bases between the germline ends. The CDR3 spans 14 residues. CDR3 sequence: CASSQDYPNTEAFF. CDR3 sequence (DNA): TGCGCCAGCAGCCAAGATTACCCGAACACTGAAGCTTTCTTT.

The gene calls are TRBV4-1 and TRBJ2-1, with D tentatively TRBD1 or TRBD2 (5 bases each). CDR3 length: 12 amino acids. V was trimmed by 1 base and J by 10 bases, leaving 8 bases between them. Germline V lookup: CDR1 MGHRA, CDR2 YSYEKL. The CDR3 sequence: CASSQAGQEQFF. CDR3 in DNA: TGCGCCAGCAGCCAAGCGGGGCAGGAGCAGTTCTTC.

This clonotype was found many times. V usage is TRBV27 and J usage is TRBJ1-1, with D hard to call. V dropped 0 bases and J dropped 0 bases, with 2 bases sitting between them. CDR3 length: 13 residues. Germline CDR1 and CDR2: MNHEY and SMNVEV (reference sequence). This CDR3 reads CASSLSVNTEAFF. The CDR3 DNA follows: TGTGCCAGCAGTTTATCAGTGAACACTGAAGCTTTCTTT.

This clonotype turned up a few times. This chain uses TRBV10-3 with TRBJ1-1; TRBD1 matches 8 bases. The length of the CDR3 is 16 residues. Per the germline V gene, CDR1 is ENHRY and CDR2 is SYGVKD. V lost 7 bases, J lost 0 bases, and 10 bases stayed unmatched. Here the CDR3 DNA reads TGTGCCATCACCCCCGGGACAGGCGGTCTGAACACTGAAGCTTTCTTT. The encoded protein is CAITPGTGGLNTEAFF.

This clonotype came up many times. The rearrangement links TRBV6-5 to TRBJ2-3, with D perhaps TRBD2 (5 bases). The CDR3 is 15 amino acids. Germline V gene sequence: CDR1 MNHEY, CDR2 SVGAGI. Deletions cut 2 bases from V and 4 bases from J, with 13 bases between. The CDR3, as DNA: TGTGCCAGCAGTTACCGTACGGGATTGGCAGATACGCAGTATTTT. Residues: CASSYRTGLADTQYF.

This clonotype was found a few times. The gene calls are TRBV19 and TRBJ1-2; 7 bases agree with TRBD1. Germline CDR1 and CDR2: LNHDA and SQIVND (reference sequence). J was trimmed by 4 bases and V by 3 bases; bases with no gene match: 5. The CDR3 extends over 14 amino acids. DNA of the CDR3: TGTGCCAGTAGTATCAAGGGGGCTGTCTATGGCTACACCTTC. Its protein is CASSIKGAVYGYTF.

Remarks on this clonotype: The junction shows a germline mismatch at one end, possibly a read error. The V gene is TRBV30, the J gene TRBJ1-2; D is perhaps TRBD1 (6 bases). Germline-derived CDR1 and CDR2 are GTSNPN and SVGIG (reference sequence). CDR3 length equals 16 residues. The CDR3 DNA follows: TGTGCCTGGAGTCCTACCGGGACACCCTTAAACTATGGCTTCACCTTC. This translates into CAWSPTGTPLNYGFTF.

This clonotype came up many times. The chain joins TRBV7-9 to TRBJ2-6; 7 bases align to TRBD2. The CDR3 loop spans 17 amino acids. Per the germline V gene, CDR1 is SEHNR and CDR2 is FQNEAQ (reference sequence). Trimming removed 5 bases from V and 2 bases from J; junction bases left unmatched: 9. The CDR3 sequence: CASSLPVGGAGANVLTF. CDR3 coding DNA: TGTGCCAGCAGCCTTCCGGTGGGGGGGGCTGGGGCCAACGTCCTGACTTTC.

This clonotype was found a few times. This chain joins TRBV7-9 and TRBJ1-1, with D maybe TRBD1 (6 bases). Germline V lookup: CDR1 SEHNR, CDR2 FQNEAQ (reference sequence). Trimming stripped 5 bases from V and 6 bases from J, with 28 bases between. This CDR3 has 18 residues. CDR3 sequence: CASSALGGSDVGGAEAFF. The CDR3 DNA is TGTGCCAGCAGCGCCCTTGGTGGTTCGGACGTAGGGGGTGCTGAAGCTTTCTTT.

This clonotype occurred a few times. V usage is TRBV6-5 and J usage is TRBJ1-2; D gene unclear. V was shortened by 0 bases and J by 1 base, with 15 bases between the two germline ends. The V gene's germline CDR1 is MNHEY and CDR2 SVGAGI. The CDR3 loop spans 17 amino acids. The CDR3 region is CASSYSIEYGDNYGYTF. CDR3 in DNA: TGTGCCAGCAGTTACTCGATTGAATACGGAGATAACTATGGCTACACCTTC.

This clonotype was found many times. This chain links TRBV2 with TRBJ2-5; 8 nucleotides line up with TRBD1. V trimming: 6 bases; J trimming: 4 bases; junction bases outside the gene matches: 10. CDR3 size: 15 residues. From germline, CDR1 is SNHLY and CDR2 FYNNEI. The CDR3 protein is CASRLTGGGLETQYF. The CDR3 DNA sequence: TGTGCCAGCAGATTAACAGGGGGTGGTCTAGAGACCCAGTACTTC.

Ten or more counts support this clonotype. The CDR3 loop reads CASTWRGSSYEQYF. The CDR3 DNA follows: TGTGCCAGCACCTGGAGGGGCAGCTCCTACGAGCAGTACTTC. V gene TRBV28 combines with J gene TRBJ2-7; a possible D gene is TRBD2 (6 bases). The ends were cut back, 7 bases at V and 0 bases at J, with 13 bases in the middle. CDR3 length equals 14 residues. Germline loops: CDR1 MDHEN, CDR2 SYDVKM.

The sample holds a few counts of this clonotype. The chain couples TRBV9 to TRBJ1-1; a weak D match, TRBD1 (5 bases). Trimming shortened V by 4 bases and J by 1 base, and 14 bases separated the two germline ends. Germline V gene sequence: CDR1 SGDLS, CDR2 YYNGEE. The CDR3 totals 15 residues. The CDR3 nucleotides read TGTGCCAGCAGCTTCTCTGGGGGGGAGAACACTGAAGCTTTCTTT. Translating gives CASSFSGGENTEAFF. Supplemented by reference TRBV9 and TRBJ1-1, the full variable domain reads DSGVTQTPKHLITATGQRVTLRCSPRSGDLSVYWYQQSLDQGLQFLIQYYNGEERAKGNILERFSAQQFPDLHSELNLSSLELGDSALYFCASSFSGGENTEAFFGQGTRLTVV.

This clonotype was detected many times. The V call is TRBV19, the J call TRBJ1-1; D gene unclear. Germline V gives CDR1 LNHDA, CDR2 SQIVND (reference sequence). CDR3 length: 12 residues. With 6 bases removed from V and 7 bases from J, the gap between germline ends came to 12 bases. The DNA of the CDR3 is TGTGCCAGTAGCTTGGGGAGTGGTGAAGCTTTCTTT. It translates to CASSLGSGEAFF.

Notes on this clonotype: An end of the junction differs from the germline gene, which may be a read error. V usage is TRBV5-1 and J usage is TRBJ2-7, with 9 positions matching TRBD2. The CDR3 sequence is 15 residues long. Germline CDR1 and CDR2: SGHRS and YFSETQ. The CDR3 sequence is CASSTFSGRNVEQHF. CDR3 sequence (DNA): TGCGCCAGCAGCACTTTTAGCGGGAGAAATGTCGAGCAGCACTTC.

Concerning this clonotype: This may be a read error, as it is one base from a much larger clone. The chain recombines TRBV7-9 with TRBJ1-1; no clear D. This CDR3 comprises 11 residues. Germline CDR1 SEHNR, CDR2 FQNEAQ (reference sequence). The CDR3 DNA reads TGTGCCGGCAGCTCAATTACTGAAGCTTTCTTT. Protein sequence: CAGSSITEAFF.

This clonotype was observed at least ten times. The J gene is TRBJ1-6, the V gene TRBV25-1; 7 positions match TRBD1. The CDR3 spans 15 residues. J was trimmed by 9 bases and V by 3 bases; bases with no gene match: 8. The germline V gene encodes CDR1 MGHDK and CDR2 SYGVNS. The CDR3 nucleotides read TGTGCCAGCAGTGAGGGACAGACTTTGGCTTCACCCCTCCACTTT. Translating it yields CASSEGQTLASPLHF.

This clonotype was detected ten times or more. V gene TRBV4-2 combines with J gene TRBJ2-7; TRBD2 matches at 7 bases. J was trimmed by 3 bases and V by 0 bases; bases with no gene match: 5. The CDR3 is 15 residues long. Looked up from germline, CDR1 is LGHNA and CDR2 is YNFKEQ. CDR3 protein: CASSQDPAGSYEQYF. The CDR3 nucleotides are TGTGCCAGCAGCCAAGATCCAGCGGGGAGCTACGAGCAGTACTTC.

The table lists this clonotype with a few counts. The J gene is TRBJ2-7, the V gene TRBV25-1; the D gene is possibly TRBD1 (6 bases). Trimming cost V 8 bases and J 0 bases, with 14 bases left between them. The CDR3 loop spans 14 amino acids. Germline lookup yields CDR1 MGHDK and CDR2 SYGVNS. The CDR3 is CASRQQGSSYEQYF. The DNA of the CDR3 is TGTGCCAGCCGTCAGCAGGGGAGCTCCTACGAGCAGTACTTC.

This clonotype was seen a handful of times. The chain is built from TRBV14 and TRBJ2-7; TRBD2 is a possible D gene (5 bases). CDR1 is SGHDN, CDR2 FVKESK, per germline. V was pared by 1 base and J by 6 bases, with 16 bases between. The CDR3 sequence is 15 residues long. The CDR3 nucleotides read TGTGCCAGCAGCCAAGGCCCGGAGGAAGGTTTCGAGCAGTACTTC. Translated, it gives CASSQGPEEGFEQYF.

This chain links TRBV19 with TRBJ2-6; D perhaps matches TRBD2 (7 bases). The CDR3 consists of 22 residues. From germline, CDR1 is LNHDA and CDR2 SQIVND (reference sequence). V gave up 1 base and J gave up 0 bases, with 25 bases separating them. The DNA for the CDR3 is TGTGCCAGTAGTATAGGGGTTGGGGGGGGCAGTGAACCGATCTCTGGGGCCAACGTCCTGACTTTC. This encodes CASSIGVGGGSEPISGANVLTF.

Ten or more counts support this clonotype. The chain uses TRBV27 and TRBJ2-3, with a weak D call TRBD2 (7 bases). The CDR3 has 13 residues. V lost 5 bases and J lost 6, with 12 bases in between. Per germline, CDR1 MNHEY and CDR2 SMNVEV (reference sequence). The CDR3: CASSPGGLDTQYF. DNA of the CDR3: TGTGCCAGCAGTCCCGGGGGGCTGGATACGCAGTATTTT.

With regard to this clonotype: One junction end disagrees with the germline gene, perhaps due to a read error. V and J are TRBV28 and TRBJ2-3, with D hard to call. CDR1 and CDR2 from the germline V gene are MDHEN and SYDVKM. There are 12 residues in the CDR3. The CDR3 spells CASSPCTDTQCF. As DNA, the CDR3 is TGTGCCAGCAGTCCTTGCACAGATACGCAGTGTTTT. The full variable domain, rest sourced from reference TRBV28 and TRBJ2-3, is DVKVTQSSRYLVKRTGEKVFLECVQDMDHENMFWYRQDPGLGLRLIYFSYDVKMKEKGDIPEGYSVSREKKERFSLILESASTNQTSMYLCASSPCTDTQCFGPGTRLTVL.

A word on this clonotype: An end of the junction differs from the germline gene, which may be a read error. The rearrangement joins TRBV7-7 to TRBJ2-5; D might be TRBD2 (6 bases). In germline, CDR1 is SSHAT, CDR2 FNYEAQ (reference sequence). This CDR3 comprises 15 residues. The CDR3 spells CASSLEDGGLETQYF. The CDR3 coding sequence is TGTGCTAGCAGCTTAGAAGATGGAGGGCTAGAGACCCAGTACTTC. Full variable domain (outside the CDR3, taken from reference TRBV7-7 and TRBJ2-5): GAGVSQSPRYKVTKRGQDVTLRCDPISSHATLYWYQQALGQGPEFLTYFNYEAQPDKSGLPSDRFSAERPEGSISTLTIQRTEQRDSAMYRCASSLEDGGLETQYFGPGTRLLVL.

The genes are TRBV27 and TRBJ1-5; D is perhaps TRBD1 (6 bases). This CDR3 has 13 amino acids. Trimming took 5 bases from V and 6 from J, leaving 11 bases between them. Germline assignment: CDR1 MNHEY and CDR2 SMNVEV (reference sequence). The CDR3 region is CASSSQGTQPQHF. CDR3 nucleotides: TGTGCCAGCAGTAGTCAGGGGACTCAGCCCCAGCATTTT.

This clonotype was seen only a few times. The J gene is TRBJ2-5, the V gene TRBV20-1; D unclear. The V gene lost 3 bases and the J gene lost 2 bases, with 7 bases spanning the gap. The CDR3 is 12 amino acids. In germline, CDR1 is DFQATT, CDR2 SNEGSKA (reference sequence). The CDR3 DNA reads as TGCAGTGCTAGTCTTTGGCAAGAGACCCAGTACTTC. Translated: CSASLWQETQYF.

Many counts were recorded for this clonotype. In nucleotides, the CDR3 is TGCGCCAGCAGCTTCGGCCACACCTCCGACTACGAGCAGTACTTC. Translated: CASSFGHTSDYEQYF. The chain combines TRBV5-1 with TRBJ2-7; unclear D gene. The CDR3 is made up of 15 amino acids. V lost 2 bases and J lost 3, with 15 bases in between. Germline lookup yields CDR1 SGHRS and CDR2 YFSETQ.

This clonotype has a handful of counts. The chain carries TRBV19 and TRBJ1-4; D is perhaps TRBD1 (6 bases). The V end lost 6 bases, the J end lost 0 bases, and 11 bases lay between the germline ends. The CDR3 totals 15 residues. Germline-derived CDR1 and CDR2 are LNHDA and SQIVND (reference sequence). Written as DNA, the CDR3 is TGTGCCAGTAGGGGGACACATGCAACTAATGAAAAACTGTTTTTT. This encodes CASRGTHATNEKLFF.